This T cell receptor (beta chain) was sequenced during a study of molecular identifiers for immune sequencing clone quantification. Findings of the study overall: Clones with over 20 RNA copies captured over 99% of effector molecules but under 1% of naive ones.

Using its own MiXCR run on the PCR reads, TCRdb lists one record per CDR3 protein. The sample records about 500,000 distinct CDR3 sequences, around 23% being singletons. V gave up 2 bases and J gave up 2 bases, with 16 bases separating them. The CDR3 contains 16 residues. Per germline, CDR1 MNHNY and CDR2 SVGAGI (reference sequence). Points on this clonotype: Its antigen remains unidentified.

Sequencing was performed on naive CD8+ T cells from blood, with Jurkat cell RNA spiked in. Subset of the sample: FACS-sorted CD8+CD4-CCR7+CD45RA+ naive T cells. This sequence originates from a human donor in good health. Some libraries in this study had Jurkat cell RNA spiked in. V is TRBV6-6 and J is TRBJ2-7; D might be TRBD1 (6 bases). The CDR3: CASSYKTGLLTYEQYF. In DNA, the CDR3 is TGTGCCAGCAGTTACAAAACAGGGTTGCTAACCTACGAGCAGTACTTC.